The T cell receptor beta chain under discussion was sequenced for a study of blood T cell repertoires in COVID-19. Study as a whole: Sites across the United States, Italy and Spain contributed samples from acute and convalescent COVID-19.

The trim removed 6 bases at V and 0 bases at J, leaving 7 bases unmatched. The CDR3 is made up of 15 amino acids. The germline CDR1 and CDR2 sequences are SGHTA and FQGNSA. In the original workflow: Nucleated cell counts were estimated from reference gene primer amplification. Clones were read by immunoSEQ multiplex PCR, and TCRdb kept only the in-frame ones, dropping some. The V and J calls and clone size were taken over from that table, and D and trimming were inferred from the DNA. This sample has around 56,000 clones, with more than 60% found just once. The sequence derives from a woman in her seventies with acute or convalescent COVID-19. V and J are TRBV7-2 and TRBJ1-1; TRBD1 matches at 7 bases. The sequenced sample consisted of peripheral blood. CDR3 DNA: TGTGCCAGCAGTTTGCAGGGGGGCGTGAACACTGAAGCTTTCTTT. Its protein product is CASSLQGGVNTEAFF. The variable domain in full, with the rest retrieved from reference TRBV7-2 and TRBJ1-1, is GAGVSQSPSNKVTEKGKDVELRCDPISGHTALYWYRQSLGQGLEFLIYFQGNSAPDKSGLPSDRFSAERTGGSVSTLTIQRTQQEDSAVYLCASSLQGGVNTEAFFGQGTRLTVV.